A single TCR beta chain is shown here with its context. Its target antigen remains unknown. It has no much larger one-base neighbor in the sample; base qualities were not kept. Participants in the prospective study were aged roughly 18 to 100 years, lived in some 24 United States geographic areas, and enrolled through a virtual design. In the prospective study, participants were assigned to cohorts based on the clinical history participants reported in a screening survey and a study questionnaire. For ImmuneRACE Cohort 3, a participant was defined as recovered based on two consecutive negative NP/OP PCR tests, clearance by a healthcare professional, or resolution of symptoms. Mobile phlebotomists in the prospective study collected whole blood, serum and a nasopharyngeal or oropharyngeal swab from every participant. Over a 2-month period, participants in the prospective study had the option of providing additional blood draws and questionnaires. Blood samples from the prospective study were shipped frozen or at room temperature prior to DNA extraction.

The sample belongs to a study of blood T cell repertoires in COVID-19 (TCRdb year 2020). In terms of the full investigation: Collaborator samples came from the United States, Italy and Spain and covered acute and convalescent phases of COVID-19. The prospective study material was composed of cDNA or gDNA derived from T cells, B-cell-depleted T cells, or PBMCs. Deeply sampled blood TCRbeta repertoires from subjects exposed to, actively infected with, or recovered from COVID-19 were included in the dataset. The repertoires were released in a freely available public database meant as a resource for research on the immune response to SARS-CoV-2. The samples were drawn from two sources: the first 160 participants of the ongoing ImmuneRACE study, and 950 to 1,500 subjects contributed by 6 global collaborators. Nearly every sample came with metadata listing a de-identified subject ID, COVID-19 status, age in years and sex. Where available, HLA class I and class II types were taken from metadata supplied by the sample provider and were not determined by assay-based typing.

Overall study results and their limits: The amount of clinical and demographic metadata varied by source and participant and was provided uncurated.

TCRbeta CDR3 regions were amplified from genomic DNA using the immunoSEQ Assay, a bias-controlled multiplex PCR. Concerning the study's data processing: The number of nucleated cells in each sample was estimated by amplification of reference gene primers within the assay. To quantify the absolute abundance of each unique TCRbeta CDR3 rearrangement, sequence reads were collapsed and filtered. For each sample, productive Simpson clonality was calculated by taking the square root of Simpson's diversity index across productive rearrangements. TCRdb limited this immuneACCESS table to in-frame rearrangements with V and J called. A share of clones is missing; checked studies link under half to unresolved V genes, and the rest is unexplained. That table is the source of V, J and clone size, and D and trimming were worked out from the DNA. Here the sample has 200,000 to 250,000 clones; approximately 80% occur a single time. The ten largest clones add up to around 2% of the sample.

The junction carries 10 bases between V and J, which are trimmed by 1 base and 7 bases respectively. From the cysteine up to the phenylalanine, the CDR3 has a length of 13 residues. CDR3 DNA is the only sequence kept; it has 39 bases, read in frame from the first base. CDR1 and CDR2 (SEHNR, FQNEAQ) derive from the germline V gene (reference sequence). The sequence was collected from a man in his sixties who had recovered from COVID-19. The specimen was PBMCs or T cells enriched from blood (not recorded which). The V and J segments used are TRBV7-9 and TRBJ1-2, and possibly TRBD1, on 6 matching bases. The CDR3 is CASSLETGLGYTF. The nucleotides read TGTGCCAGCAGCTTAGAAACAGGGCTTGGCTACACCTTC.